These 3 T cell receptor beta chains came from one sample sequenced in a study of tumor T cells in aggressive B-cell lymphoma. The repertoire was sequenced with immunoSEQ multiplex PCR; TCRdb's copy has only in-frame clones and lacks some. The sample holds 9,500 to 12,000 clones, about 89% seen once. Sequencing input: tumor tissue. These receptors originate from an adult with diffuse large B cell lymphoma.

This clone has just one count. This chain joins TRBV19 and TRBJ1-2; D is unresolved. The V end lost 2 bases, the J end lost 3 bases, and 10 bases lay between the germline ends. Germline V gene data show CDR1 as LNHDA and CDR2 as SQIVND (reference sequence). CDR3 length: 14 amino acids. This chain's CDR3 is CASSIREEDYGYTF. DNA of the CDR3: TGTGCCAGTAGTATAAGGGAGGAGGACTATGGCTACACCTTC.

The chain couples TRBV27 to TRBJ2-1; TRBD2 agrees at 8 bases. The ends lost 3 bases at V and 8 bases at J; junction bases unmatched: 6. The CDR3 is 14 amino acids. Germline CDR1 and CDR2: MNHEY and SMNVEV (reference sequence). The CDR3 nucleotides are TGTGCCAGCAGTTTCATACTAGCGGCTTATGAGCAGTTCTTC. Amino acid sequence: CASSFILAAYEQFF.

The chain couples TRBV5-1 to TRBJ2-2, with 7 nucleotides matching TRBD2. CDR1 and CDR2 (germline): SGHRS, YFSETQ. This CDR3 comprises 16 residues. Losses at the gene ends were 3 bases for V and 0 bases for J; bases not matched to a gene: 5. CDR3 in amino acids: CASSYTLASNTGELFF. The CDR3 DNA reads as TGCGCCAGCAGCTACACACTAGCGTCGAACACCGGGGAGCTGTTTTTT.